A single sample gave rise to the 17 T cell receptor beta chains below, sequenced in a study of shared clonotypes between healthy human individuals. Here immunoSEQ multiplex PCR was the method, and the copy in TCRdb shows in-frame clones only, minus some. The table has about 1.5 million clones, more than 95% seen once; the top ten hold over 1%. Sequencing input: naive CD4+ T cells sorted from blood. Documented subset: CD45RA+ positively selected. Receptors originate from a man aged 25 to 40 in good health.

The genes are TRBV27 and TRBJ2-7; D may be TRBD1 or TRBD2 (7 bases each). This CDR3 region has 13 residues. Germline V gene sequence: CDR1 MNHEY, CDR2 SMNVEV (reference sequence). The V end lost 6 bases, the J end lost 8 bases, and 17 bases lay between the germline ends. The CDR3 here is CASRAGQRLQQYF. The CDR3 nucleotides are TGTGCCAGCAGAGCGGGACAGAGGCTTCAGCAGTACTTC.

V gene TRBV7-2 combines with J gene TRBJ2-7; the D gene could be TRBD1 or TRBD2 (5 bases each). Trimming cost V 0 bases and J 4 bases, with 16 bases left between them. This CDR3 has 16 amino acids. CDR1 is SGHTA, CDR2 FQGNSA, per germline. CDR3 sequence (DNA): TGTGCCAGCAGCTTAGCCGCCGGGGCTGGTTTATACGAGCAGTACTTC. This sequence encodes CASSLAAGAGLYEQYF.

The chain links TRBV7-3 to TRBJ2-5, with D possibly TRBD2 on 6 matching bases. Trimming stripped 3 bases from V and 2 bases from J, with 13 bases between. CDR3 length: 15 amino acids. From germline, CDR1 is SGHTA and CDR2 FQGTGA. CDR3 amino acids: CASSFLSGLQETQYF. CDR3 DNA: TGTGCCAGCAGCTTCTTGTCGGGACTGCAAGAGACCCAGTACTTC.

The chain employs TRBV9 and TRBJ1-5; a weak D match, TRBD1 (6 bases). The V gene lost 0 bases and the J gene lost 3 bases, with 22 bases spanning the gap. The CDR3 runs to 19 residues. In germline, CDR1 is SGDLS, CDR2 YYNGEE. CDR3 sequence: CASSVGGPGGPETNQPQHF. In DNA, the CDR3 is TGTGCCAGCAGCGTAGGAGGGCCGGGGGGGCCTGAGACCAATCAGCCCCAGCATTTT. Drawing the rest from reference TRBV9 and TRBJ1-5, the complete variable domain is DSGVTQTPKHLITATGQRVTLRCSPRSGDLSVYWYQQSLDQGLQFLIQYYNGEERAKGNILERFSAQQFPDLHSELNLSSLELGDSALYFCASSVGGPGGPETNQPQHFGDGTRLSIL.

With regard to this clone: At the DNA level, this CDR3 is encoded by other sequences in the same sample as well. The rearrangement links TRBV28 to TRBJ1-2; D unclear. This CDR3 region has 12 residues. V was clipped by 1 base and J by 4 bases, with 4 bases between them. Germline CDR1 MDHEN, CDR2 SYDVKM. This CDR3 is CASSLSGYGYTF. The CDR3 coding sequence is TGTGCCAGCAGTTTATCAGGCTATGGCTACACCTTC.

The gene calls are TRBV30 and TRBJ2-5; 10 nucleotides line up with TRBD2. The CDR3 extends over 16 amino acids. J was trimmed by 5 bases and V by 0 bases; bases with no gene match: 9. Germline V gene lookup returns CDR1 GTSNPN and CDR2 SVGIG (reference sequence). This CDR3 is CAWSVLASGSWETQYF. CDR3 bases: TGTGCCTGGAGTGTACTGGCTAGCGGGAGTTGGGAGACCCAGTACTTC.

Comments on this clone: The same CDR3 arises from other DNA sequences in this sample as well. The chain combines TRBV28 with TRBJ2-7, with TRBD1 matching over 9 bases. The V gene's germline CDR1 is MDHEN and CDR2 SYDVKM. The J segment lost 1 base and the V segment lost 2 bases, leaving 3 bases of the junction unmatched. The CDR3 runs to 15 residues. CDR3 sequence reads: CASSLPGTGSYEQYF. In DNA form, the CDR3 reads TGTGCCAGCAGTTTACCCGGGACAGGGTCCTACGAGCAGTACTTC.

This clone has a single count. This chain links TRBV19 with TRBJ2-3; the match to TRBD2 covers 14 bases. V was clipped by 6 bases and J by 6 bases; unmatched bases: 8. There are 16 residues in the CDR3. The germline gives CDR1 LNHDA, CDR2 SQIVND (reference sequence). The CDR3 DNA reads TGTGCCAGTAGCCCCAGGAGGACTAGCGGGAGGGATACGCAGTATTTT. Translated: CASSPRRTSGRDTQYF.

The chain employs TRBV11-2 and TRBJ2-2; the D is unclear. Germline CDR1 is SGHAT and CDR2 is FQNNGV. This CDR3 comprises 16 residues. With 0 bases removed from V and 3 bases from J, the gap between germline ends came to 11 bases. CDR3 DNA: TGTGCCAGCAGCTTAGAATCCCAGGTCCACACCGGGGAGCTGTTTTTT. This sequence encodes CASSLESQVHTGELFF.

CDR3 in DNA: TGTGCCAGCAGCTTGGACAGGTCATACTACGAGCAGTACTTC. Amino acid sequence: CASSLDRSYYEQYF. This chain joins TRBV5-4 and TRBJ2-7; TRBD1 is a possible D gene (5 bases). Germline V gene data show CDR1 as SGHNT and CDR2 as YYREEE (reference sequence). The CDR3 runs to 14 residues. V shed 0 bases and J shed 3 bases, with 10 bases lying between them. The whole variable domain, filled in from reference TRBV5-4 and TRBJ2-7, reads ETGVTQSPTHLIKTRGQQVTLRCSSQSGHNTVSWYQQALGQGPQFIFQYYREEENGRGNFPPRFSGLQFPNYSSELNVNALELDDSALYLCASSLDRSYYEQYFGPGTRLTVT.

V usage is TRBV11-3 and J usage is TRBJ2-1, with 9 bases lining up with TRBD2. V shed 5 bases, J shed 7 bases, and the junction held 6 bases outside the gene matches. The CDR3 consists of 14 residues. The germline gives CDR1 SGHNT, CDR2 YENEEA. The CDR3, as DNA: TGTGCCAGCAGCCAGATGGCGGGAGGGAATGAGCAGTTCTTC. It yields the protein CASSQMAGGNEQFF.

This clone was detected once. The rearrangement uses TRBV19 and TRBJ2-3; TRBD2 matches 10 bases. Per germline, CDR1 LNHDA and CDR2 SQIVND (reference sequence). Trimming took 9 bases from V and 0 from J; bases not matched to a gene: 6. There are 15 residues in the CDR3. CDR3 DNA sequence: TGTGCCAGCACCTCACTAGCGGGGAGCACAGATACGCAGTATTTT. Residues: CASTSLAGSTDTQYF.

The rearrangement joins TRBV28 to TRBJ2-7; possible D gene TRBD2, 5 bases. The CDR3 runs 16 residues. The germline CDR1 and CDR2 sequences are MDHEN and SYDVKM. With 2 bases removed from V and 5 bases from J, the gap between germline ends came to 19 bases. DNA of the CDR3: TGTGCCAGCAGTTTAAATCGCCTAGCCCCTTTGGACGAGCAGTACTTC. Protein: CASSLNRLAPLDEQYF.

The chain links TRBV11-3 to TRBJ2-1; D perhaps matches TRBD2 (6 bases). Germline loops: CDR1 SGHNT, CDR2 YENEEA. V shed 1 base and J shed 8 bases, with 9 bases lying between them. This CDR3 is built from 13 residues. The chain's CDR3 is CASSLVAGYEQFF. The CDR3 DNA follows: TGTGCCAGCAGCTTAGTTGCGGGGTATGAGCAGTTCTTC.

V gene TRBV28 combines with J gene TRBJ2-1; no definite D call. Germline V lookup: CDR1 MDHEN, CDR2 SYDVKM. V dropped 7 bases and J dropped 2 bases, with 9 bases sitting between them. The CDR3 covers 13 residues. The DNA for the CDR3 is TGTGCCAGCACCAGCCGACCCTACAATGAGCAGTTCTTC. It encodes CASTSRPYNEQFF.

This chain links TRBV28 with TRBJ1-1; 7 bases are shared with TRBD1. Germline loops: CDR1 MDHEN, CDR2 SYDVKM. V trimming: 7 bases; J trimming: 6 bases; junction bases outside the gene matches: 11. The CDR3 is 14 residues long. The CDR3 sequence is CASNQQGMWAEAFF. The CDR3 region has the DNA TGTGCCAGCAATCAACAGGGGATGTGGGCTGAAGCTTTCTTT.

The rearrangement links TRBV7-2 to TRBJ1-2; TRBD1 might be the D (5 bases). Germline CDR1 reads SGHTA; CDR2 reads FQGNSA. With 1 base removed from V and 4 bases from J, the gap between germline ends came to 13 bases. This CDR3 spans 15 amino acids. The CDR3 DNA sequence: TGTGCCAGCAGCTTAGATCTTGGTCAGGGCTATGGCTACACCTTC. It yields the protein CASSLDLGQGYGYTF.